This TCR beta chain appears in the sequencing data of a study of identical twins. TCRdb itself ran the 5' RACE reads through MiXCR, one entry per CDR3 protein. The table lists about 900,000 distinct CDR3 sequences, 10% to 15% of them singletons, with 1.5% to 2% in the top ten. On this clonotype: Its specificity is unknown.

This CDR3 is built from 14 residues. Trimming left V 5 bases short and J 7 bases short, with 17 bases between. General study points: Insertions were reduced in abundant cord blood beta clonotypes but not in memory repertoires. In beta out-of-frame sequences, the excess sharing between twins was weaker. Conclusions rested on cross-sectional statistics rather than following the same donors.

The same sample was also used in a study of yellow fever vaccine responses in identical twins.

This receptor was identified in a woman younger than 30 in good health. Specimen: PBMCs. The chain links TRBV12-3 or TRBV12-4 to TRBJ2-5; perhaps TRBD2 as D (6 bases). The CDR3 protein is CASSPPSGGGTQYF. CDR3 DNA: TGTGCCAGCAGTCCTCCTTCCGGGGGTGGGACCCAGTACTTC.